This TCR beta chain was obtained from a study of shared clonotypes between healthy human individuals. Overall study findings and caveats: Sharing across several donors was seen in around 5.1% of naive CD4 clonotypes. Some clonotypes were shared by all four sorted-subset donors, while others were not shared. The non-shared ones had lower generation probabilities than the shared ones.

CDR3 length: 12 residues. V lost 2 bases and J lost 8, with 10 bases in between. The germline gives CDR1 SGHRS, CDR2 YFSETQ. In the case of this clone: Its matching antigen is unknown.

Naive CD8 cells comprised CD45RO-negative, CCR7-positively selected cells, excluding terminally differentiated effector memory CD45RA+ cells. All donors qualified as healthy HIV-negative adults and had experienced no recent acute infections or vaccinations. At a deep level, the assay was run. The data were produced by immunoSEQ multiplex PCR, yet TCRdb's version contains in-frame clones alone and is incomplete. The top ten clones hold 1.1% of a sample with some 2,000,000 clones, about 95% of them seen once. The chain joins TRBV5-1 to TRBJ1-2; a possible D gene is TRBD1 (5 bases). The sequencing sample was made of naive CD8+ T cells sorted from blood. The clonotype was recovered from a man aged 18 to 29 in good health. This CDR3 is CASSLQESGYTF. DNA for the CDR3: TGCGCCAGCAGCTTACAGGAATCCGGCTACACCTTC.